The 24 T cell receptor beta chains given below trace back to one sample, sequenced in a study of T cell clonality in common variable immunodeficiency. The protocol was immunoSEQ multiplex PCR, while the TCRdb copy is restricted to in-frame clones and leaves out a portion. Listed for the sample are tens of thousands of clones, none seen a single time. Antigens for these TCRs are unknown. Findings and caveats of the study: Common variable immunodeficiency TCR beta sequences reportedly had fewer deletions and N-nucleotide insertions.

The sample comprised peripheral blood mononuclear cells. The receptors here all came from a human donor with common variable immunodeficiency.

At least ten counts were recorded for this clone. The read ends 3 residues shy of where the CDR3 ends; the end is completed using the germline J gene. The chain combines TRBV5-5 with TRBJ1-2, with a weak D call TRBD1 (6 bases). CDR1 and CDR2 from the germline V gene are SGHKS and YYEKEE (reference sequence). The CDR3 is 14 amino acids. The CDR3 bases that were read are TGTGCCAGCAGCTTGTCGGGGGGCGCGCAAGGC. It encodes CASSLSGGAQG. The whole CDR3 reads CASSLSGGAQGYTF. Full variable domain (remainder filled in from reference TRBV5-5 and TRBJ1-2): DAGVTQSPTHLIKTRGQQVTLRCSPISGHKSVSWYQQVLGQGPQFIFQYYEKEERGRGNFPDRFSARQFPNYSSELNVNALLLGDSALYLCASSLSGGAQGYTFGSGTRLTVV.

A note on this clone: Read sequence stops 3 residues before the CDR3 end, and the germline J gene provides the missing end. V usage is TRBV19 and J usage is TRBJ1-6, with D tentatively TRBD1 (6 bases). Trimming took off 5 bases at V and 9 bases at J, with 17 bases between the two ends. The germline V gene has CDR1 LNHDA and CDR2 SQIVND (reference sequence). This CDR3 comprises 15 residues. The sequenced part of the CDR3 DNA is TGTGCCAGTAGTCCACAGGGATTGTCGGGTTCACCC. Its translation is CASSPQGLSGSP. The CDR3 reads in full as CASSPQGLSGSPLHF. Full variable domain (missing parts from reference TRBV19 and TRBJ1-6): DGGITQSPKYLFRKEGQNVTLSCEQNLNHDAMYWYRQDPGQGLRLIYYSQIVNDFQKGDIAEGYSVSREKKESFPLTVTSAQKNPTAFYLCASSPQGLSGSPLHFGNGTRLTVT.

This clone was counted between two and nine times. The sequenced fragment ends 3 residues before the CDR3 boundary, so the rest is inferred from the germline J gene. The chain recombines TRBV5-4 with TRBJ2-5, with TRBD1 matching 9 bases. This CDR3 has 15 amino acids. Germline loops: CDR1 SGHNT, CDR2 YYREEE (reference sequence). Trimming took 3 bases from V and 5 from J; bases not matched to a gene: 8. The covered CDR3 bases are TGTGCCAGCAGCTGGGACAGGGTGAGGATGGAGACC. As protein: CASSWDRVRMET. The whole CDR3 protein is CASSWDRVRMETQYF.

This clone occurred many times. The CDR3 extends 3 residues past the end of the read, so its final part is completed from the germline J gene. The chain joins TRBV20-1 to TRBJ2-5, with 7 bases that match TRBD2. The CDR3 extends over 14 amino acids. The junction had 8 bases not matched to a gene; V was cut back by 4 bases and J by 3 bases. Germline CDR1 DFQATT, CDR2 SNEGSKA (reference sequence). CDR3 DNA, as far as it was read: TGCAGTGCTAAAGTGGGGGGGTCGAAAGAGACC. Encoded protein: CSAKVGGSKET. The full CDR3 is CSAKVGGSKETQYF.

In this sample, this clone turned up many times. The read terminates 3 residues before the CDR3 end, so the remaining end is supplied by the germline J gene. V and J are TRBV5-1 and TRBJ2-3; 11 bases are a match to TRBD2. There are 15 residues in the CDR3. Unmatched junction bases numbered 2, after V lost 3 bases and J lost 2 bases. Germline V lookup: CDR1 SGHRS, CDR2 YFSETQ. CDR3 sequence: CASSSTSGDTDTQYF. CDR3 DNA (partial): TGCGCCAGCAGCTCGACTAGCGGGGACACAGATACG.

This clone was seen repeatedly, ten times or more. The sequenced fragment ends 3 residues before the CDR3 boundary, so the rest is inferred from the germline J gene. The genes are TRBV7-2 and TRBJ1-1; D gene uncertain. Germline lookup yields CDR1 SGHTA and CDR2 FQGNSA. Between the trimmed V and J ends, which lost 3 bases and 7 bases, there was a span of 12 bases. There are 13 residues in the CDR3. CDR3 in amino acids: CASSFPPRGEAFF. The CDR3 bases that were read are TGTGCCAGCAGCTTCCCCCCCCGAGGTGAA.

In this sample, this clone turned up many times. The read terminates 3 residues ahead of where the CDR3 ends, so the germline J gene completes it. This chain connects TRBV6-1 to TRBJ1-2; TRBD1 matches 8 bases. V lost 0 bases to trimming and J lost 6 bases; unmatched junction nucleotides: 6. The CDR3 runs 15 residues. Germline CDR1 MNHNS, CDR2 SASEGT. CDR3 DNA (partial): TGTGCCAGCAGTGAAGCCCCGGGACAGGTTGATGGC. It yields the protein CASSEAPGQVDG. The entire CDR3 reads CASSEAPGQVDGYTF.

This clone has a count of ten or more. Read coverage stops 3 residues before the CDR3 terminus; the germline J gene supplies the remainder. The chain uses TRBV5-5 and TRBJ2-3, with TRBD1 as a possible D gene (6 bases). V was shortened by 5 bases and J by 1 base, with 14 bases between the two germline ends. The germline gives CDR1 SGHKS, CDR2 YYEKEE (reference sequence). The CDR3 runs to 15 residues. CDR3 amino acids: CASSRQEGGTDTQYF. CDR3 bases read: TGTGCCAGCAGTAGACAGGAAGGGGGCACAGATACG.

For this clone: The sequenced fragment ends 3 residues before the CDR3 boundary, so the rest is inferred from the germline J gene. The chain couples TRBV5-1 to TRBJ2-1; 8 nucleotides align to TRBD1. Looked up from germline, CDR1 is SGHRS and CDR2 is YFSETQ. V lost 5 bases to trimming and J lost 5 bases; unmatched junction nucleotides: 6. The CDR3 spans 14 residues. The chain's CDR3 is CASRKQGAHNEQFF. The covered CDR3 bases are TGCGCCAGCAGGAAGCAGGGGGCTCACAATGAG.

This clone was seen at least ten times. The CDR3 end lies 3 residues beyond the end of the read and is filled in from the germline J gene. This rearrangement joins TRBV11-2 to TRBJ2-1; 7 bases line up with TRBD1. The CDR3 covers 15 residues. The V gene end was trimmed by 4 bases and the J gene end by 5 bases; junction bases not matched to a gene: 8. Germline CDR1 reads SGHAT; CDR2 reads FQNNGV. The DNA read from the CDR3 is TGTGCCAGCAGCTCACGAGGGGGCGGCCACAATGAG. The encoded protein is CASSSRGGGHNE. The CDR3 reads in full as CASSSRGGGHNEQFF.

This clone showed up many times. The CDR3 end lies 3 residues beyond the end of the read and is filled in from the germline J gene. V and J are TRBV29-1 and TRBJ1-1; TRBD1 aligns across 9 bases. Germline loops: CDR1 SQVTM, CDR2 ANQGSEA. With V trimmed by 4 bases and J by 4 bases, 10 bases remained unmatched. The CDR3 is 15 residues long. Here the CDR3 reads CSVARQGGLGTEAFF. The DNA read from the CDR3 is TGCAGCGTTGCTCGACAGGGGGGGTTGGGCACTGAA.

In this sample, this clone turned up many times. Sequencing ends 3 residues short of the CDR3 end; the germline J gene provides the rest. This chain links TRBV18 with TRBJ2-5; 8 positions match TRBD2. Trimming cost V 5 bases and J 0 bases; bases outside gene matches: 2. The CDR3 covers 14 residues. Germline V gene data show CDR1 as KGHSH and CDR2 as LQKENI. The CDR3 bases that were read are TGTGCCAGCTCAAGACTAGCGTACCAAGAGACC. This translates into CASSRLAYQET. The CDR3 in its entirety is CASSRLAYQETQYF.

This clone appeared a few times. The CDR3 end falls 3 residues outside the read, so it is completed with the germline J gene. Different DNA sequences within this sample yield the same CDR3. This chain links TRBV20-1 with TRBJ2-3, with D possibly matching TRBD2 (6 bases). The germline CDR1 and CDR2 sequences are DFQATT and SNEGSKA (reference sequence). The CDR3 has 15 residues. V lost 3 bases and J lost 2, with 15 bases in between. CDR3 DNA, as far as it was read: TGCAGTGCTAGCCGACTAGGGCCGGACACAGATACG. Protein sequence: CSASRLGPDTDT. The CDR3 in full is CSASRLGPDTDTQYF.

This clone was picked up many times. The read stops 3 residues short of the end of the CDR3; the missing end is completed from the germline J gene. The rearrangement links TRBV12-3 or TRBV12-4 to TRBJ1-1; TRBD1 matches 8 bases. After removal of 6 bases from V and 1 base from J, the junction contained 4 bases not matched to a gene. This CDR3 region has 14 residues. The CDR3 loop reads CASRGQVSNTEAFF. CDR3 DNA (partial): TGTGCCAGCAGGGGACAGGTCTCGAACACTGAA.

This clone was recorded at least ten times. The CDR3 spells CAWSRVVPDTQYF. The part of the CDR3 DNA that was read is TGTGCCTGGAGCCGGGTCGTCCCAGATACG. The genes are TRBV30 and TRBJ2-3; D not certain. The read halts 3 residues ahead of the CDR3 end, with the missing end drawn from the germline J gene. This CDR3 has 13 amino acids. Trimming took off 3 bases at V and 4 bases at J, with 11 bases between the two ends. Germline CDR1 is GTSNPN and CDR2 is SVGIG (reference sequence).

By sample share, this clone is medium-sized. The read comes to an end 3 residues before the CDR3 does, leaving the germline J gene to fill in the end. The chain combines TRBV5-1 with TRBJ2-2; 7 bases line up with TRBD1. The CDR3 contains 17 residues. The germline V gene encodes CDR1 SGHRS and CDR2 YFSETQ. The trim removed 3 bases at V and 2 bases at J, leaving 10 bases unmatched. This chain's CDR3 is CASSSLITGVNTGELFF. The part of the CDR3 DNA that was read is TGCGCCAGCAGCTCCCTAATAACAGGGGTCAACACCGGGGAG.

This clone has a count of ten or more. The read is 3 residues too short to cover the CDR3 end, so that end is filled in from the germline J gene. The chain employs TRBV2 and TRBJ2-1, with a weak D call TRBD2 (5 bases). CDR1 and CDR2 (germline): SNHLY, FYNNEI. The CDR3 spans 15 residues. V lost 1 base and J lost 2, with 9 bases in between. The CDR3 is CASSEESGTYNEQFF. The CDR3 bases that were read are TGTGCCAGCAGTGAAGAGAGCGGTACCTACAATGAG.

This clone was seen repeatedly, ten times or more. The sequenced fragment ends 3 residues before the CDR3 boundary, so the rest is inferred from the germline J gene. V gene TRBV5-1 combines with J gene TRBJ2-1; TRBD2 matches at 11 bases. The CDR3 contains 15 residues. From germline, CDR1 is SGHRS and CDR2 YFSETQ. J lost 3 bases, V lost 7 bases, and 6 bases had no gene match. The CDR3 sequence: CASGTSGGIYNEQFF. The covered CDR3 bases are TGCGCCAGCGGTACTAGCGGGGGTATCTACAATGAG.

This clone was counted at least ten times. This CDR3 is CASSIFAGGTDTQYF. The CDR3 DNA, read in part, is TGTGCCAGTAGTATATTTGCGGGGGGTACAGATACG. The chain combines TRBV19 with TRBJ2-3, with TRBD2 matching 8 bases. The read terminates 3 residues ahead of where the CDR3 ends, so the germline J gene completes it. With 2 bases clipped from V and 3 bases from J, the junction kept 4 bases outside the gene matches. Germline V gene lookup returns CDR1 LNHDA and CDR2 SQIVND (reference sequence). The CDR3 runs to 15 residues.

Ten or more counts support this clone. Sequencing ends 3 residues short of the CDR3 end; the germline J gene provides the rest. This sequence joins TRBV5-1 and TRBJ2-5, with 11 bases that match TRBD2. CDR1 is SGHRS and CDR2 is YFSETQ in the germline V gene. CDR3 size: 16 residues. The junction had 3 bases not matched to a gene; V was cut back by 0 bases and J by 2 bases. The CDR3 is CASSLGLAGGQETQYF. Partial CDR3 DNA: TGCGCCAGCAGCTTGGGGCTAGCGGGGGGACAAGAGACC.

This clone has ten or more counts. The read terminates 3 residues ahead of where the CDR3 ends, so the germline J gene completes it. The J gene is TRBJ1-3, the V gene TRBV18; D is perhaps TRBD1 (5 bases). Germline lookup yields CDR1 KGHSH and CDR2 LQKENI. The CDR3 is 13 amino acids. V gave up 6 bases and J gave up 0 bases, with 6 bases separating them. The CDR3 loop reads CASSDSSGNTIYF. The part of the CDR3 DNA that was read is TGTGCCAGCTCTGACAGCTCTGGAAACACC.

There are many counts of this clone. With the read ending 3 residues before the CDR3 end, the germline J gene is used to fill in that end. V is TRBV2 and J is TRBJ1-2, with D perhaps matching TRBD1 (6 bases). Between the trimmed V and J ends, which lost 4 bases and 4 bases, there was a span of 13 bases. The V gene's germline CDR1 is SNHLY and CDR2 FYNNEI. This CDR3 is built from 14 residues. The CDR3 reads CASSGDTGFYGYTF. Partial CDR3 DNA: TGTGCCAGCAGTGGGGACACGGGCTTCTATGGC.

This clone occurred many times. With the read ending 3 residues before the CDR3 end, the germline J gene is used to fill in that end. The gene calls are TRBV7-9 and TRBJ1-2; D possibly corresponds to TRBD1 (6 bases). The CDR3 is 15 residues long. Between the trimmed V and J ends, which lost 4 bases and 5 bases, there was a span of 17 bases. Germline values: CDR1 SEHNR, CDR2 FQNEAQ (reference sequence). Incomplete CDR3 DNA: TGTGCCAGCAGCTCCCACGACAGGCCGAATTATGGC. Encoded protein: CASSSHDRPNYG. The full CDR3 is CASSSHDRPNYGYTF.

This clone was detected many times. Read sequence stops 3 residues before the CDR3 end, and the germline J gene provides the missing end. The gene calls are TRBV29-1 and TRBJ1-5; D gene unclear. V was cut by 4 bases and J by 2 bases, with 12 bases left in between. CDR3 size: 14 residues. Germline CDR1 SQVTM, CDR2 ANQGSEA. The CDR3 loop is CSVGGGVGNQPQHF. CDR3 DNA, as far as it was read: TGCAGCGTTGGAGGCGGGGTGGGCAATCAGCCC. The full variable domain, completed using reference TRBV29-1 and TRBJ1-5, is SAVISQKPSRDICQRGTSLTIQCQVDSQVTMMFWYRQQPGQSLTLIATANQGSEATYESGFVIDKFPISRPNLTFSTLTVSNMSPEDSSIYLCSVGGGVGNQPQHFGDGTRLSIL.